These 18 T cell receptor beta chains were sequenced from one sample in a study of blood T cell repertoires in COVID-19. Measured with immunoSEQ multiplex PCR; TCRdb has only the in-frame clones, and not every one. The table records around 94,000 clones, around nine tenths of them present only once. The sample was peripheral blood. The receptors originated from a woman between 50 and 59 years old with COVID-19, enrolled during active disease.

This chain links TRBV5-1 with TRBJ1-5; possible D gene TRBD1, 6 bases. CDR1 is SGHRS, CDR2 YFSETQ, per germline. Trimming took 0 bases from V and 1 from J, leaving 8 bases between them. The CDR3 totals 15 residues. Here the CDR3 reads CASSLGDTSNQPQHF. CDR3 nucleotides: TGCGCCAGCAGCTTGGGGGACACGAGCAATCAGCCCCAGCATTTT.

The rearrangement uses TRBV6-5 and TRBJ1-6; 7 bases fit TRBD1. V shed 6 bases, J shed 10 bases, and the junction held 9 bases outside the gene matches. Germline V gene lookup returns CDR1 MNHEY and CDR2 SVGAGI. The CDR3 loop spans 14 amino acids. CDR3 nucleotides: TGTGCCAGCAGGCCAGGGGGGATCGGGTCACCCCTCCACTTT. This codes for CASRPGGIGSPLHF.

The CDR3: CASSQGRVDGYTF. The CDR3 DNA sequence: TGTGCCAGCAGCCAGGGGAGGGTTGATGGCTACACCTTC. The rearrangement joins TRBV14 to TRBJ1-2; D call uncertain. V lost 3 bases and J lost 6, with 11 bases in between. Germline V gene lookup returns CDR1 SGHDN and CDR2 FVKESK. The CDR3 runs to 13 residues.

This chain connects TRBV27 to TRBJ1-2; D gene uncertain. The V end was cut by 2 bases, the J end by 0 bases, with 7 bases between. Per germline, CDR1 MNHEY and CDR2 SMNVEV (reference sequence). There are 14 residues in the CDR3. This chain's CDR3 is CASSLRSPNYGYTF. The CDR3 nucleotides are TGTGCCAGCAGTTTACGCAGTCCTAACTATGGCTACACCTTC.

The chain couples TRBV4-3 to TRBJ1-2; D gene unclear. The CDR3 is 17 residues long. Germline V CDR1 and CDR2: LGHNA, YSLEER. Trimming shortened V by 0 bases and J by 2 bases, and 16 bases separated the two germline ends. CDR3 coding DNA: TGCGCCAGCAGCCAAGACTTGTCGCAGGTGAGAAACTATGGCTACACCTTC. The encoded protein is CASSQDLSQVRNYGYTF.

In nucleotides, the CDR3 is TGTGCCAGCAGCGTAGGTAGGGGGACTAGACGAGGCGGGGAGCTGTTTTTT. Amino acid sequence: CASSVGRGTRRGGELFF. The chain combines TRBV9 with TRBJ2-2; 8 bases are shared with TRBD2. V gave up 0 bases and J gave up 7 bases; unmatched junction bases: 11. This CDR3 comprises 17 residues. Germline V gene sequence: CDR1 SGDLS, CDR2 YYNGEE.

The rearrangement links TRBV9 to TRBJ2-2; 11 positions match TRBD2. The V segment lost 3 bases and the J segment 4 bases; nucleotides outside the gene matches: 8. The CDR3 contains 17 residues. Per the germline V gene, CDR1 is SGDLS and CDR2 is YYNGEE. CDR3 bases: TGTGCCAGCAGCGCTCTAGCGGGGGGACAGGCCACCGGGGAGCTGTTTTTT. This sequence encodes CASSALAGGQATGELFF.

The chain links TRBV24-1 to TRBJ2-7; D perhaps matches TRBD2 (5 bases). The germline V and J ends were trimmed by 0 bases and 5 bases, with 10 bases remaining between them. There are 14 residues in the CDR3. Germline V gene lookup returns CDR1 KGHDR and CDR2 SFDVKD. CDR3: CATSDLQRDHEQYV. CDR3 bases: TGTGCCACCAGTGATTTGCAGAGGGATCACGAGCAGTACGTC.

The chain links TRBV19 to TRBJ2-5, with 9 bases fitting TRBD1. Trimming took 5 bases from V and 5 from J; bases not matched to a gene: 9. CDR3 size: 15 residues. Germline values: CDR1 LNHDA, CDR2 SQIVND (reference sequence). The CDR3 region has the DNA TGTGCCAGTAGTGCAAGGGGACAGGGCGGTGAGACCCAGTACTTC. Translating it yields CASSARGQGGETQYF. Using reference TRBV19 and TRBJ2-5 for the parts outside the CDR3, the full variable domain is DGGITQSPKYLFRKEGQNVTLSCEQNLNHDAMYWYRQDPGQGLRLIYYSQIVNDFQKGDIAEGYSVSREKKESFPLTVTSAQKNPTAFYLCASSARGQGGETQYFGPGTRLLVL.

The rearrangement uses TRBV6-2 or TRBV6-3 and TRBJ2-1, with D perhaps TRBD1 (5 bases). Germline CDR1 MNHEY, CDR2 SVGEGT. This CDR3 contains 14 residues. V was cut by 2 bases and J by 10 bases, with 15 bases left in between. CDR3 in DNA: TGTGCCAGCAGTTACGAGTTATGGAACAGGGAGCAGTTCTTC. This gives the protein CASSYELWNREQFF.

The V and J genes are TRBV5-4 and TRBJ2-3; no clear D gene. V was clipped by 9 bases and J by 2 bases, with 16 bases between them. The germline V gene encodes CDR1 SGHNT and CDR2 YYREEE (reference sequence). The CDR3 contains 14 residues. The CDR3 here is CAITKVGLTDTQYF. In DNA, the CDR3 is TGTGCCATTACGAAAGTGGGCCTCACAGATACGCAGTATTTT. Based on the CDR3 plus reference TRBV5-4 and TRBJ2-3, the full variable domain is ETGVTQSPTHLIKTRGQQVTLRCSSQSGHNTVSWYQQALGQGPQFIFQYYREEENGRGNFPPRFSGLQFPNYSSELNVNALELDDSALYLCAITKVGLTDTQYFGPGTRLTVL.

This clone was found once. The CDR3 spells CASSQSGRMNTEAFF. The CDR3 nucleotides are TGTGCCAGCAGCCAATCGGGCAGGATGAACACTGAAGCTTTCTTT. J is TRBJ1-1 and V is TRBV16; D ambiguous. Germline-derived CDR1 and CDR2 are KGHSY and FQNENV. V gave up 0 bases and J gave up 0 bases, with 8 bases separating them. The CDR3 spans 15 residues.

This clone was detected once. This chain joins TRBV6-4 and TRBJ1-1; possibly TRBD1 for D (6 bases). CDR1 is MRHNA and CDR2 is SNTAGT in the germline V gene. V was pared by 3 bases and J by 2 bases, with 7 bases between. The CDR3 totals 13 residues. In nucleotides, the CDR3 is TGTGCCAGCAGTGAACAGGGTAACACTGAAGCTTTCTTT. Encoded protein: CASSEQGNTEAFF.

The V call is TRBV7-2, the J call TRBJ1-4; 9 bases line up with TRBD1. The germline V gene encodes CDR1 SGHTA and CDR2 FQGNSA. J lost 7 bases, V lost 3 bases, and 6 bases had no gene match. The CDR3 covers 15 residues. CDR3 region: CASSFDRGWGEKLFF. As DNA, the CDR3 is TGTGCCAGCAGCTTTGACAGGGGGTGGGGTGAAAAACTGTTTTTT.

V and J are TRBV6-2 or TRBV6-3 and TRBJ2-7; 7 positions match TRBD1. The CDR3 sequence is 13 residues long. Germline V lookup: CDR1 MNHEY, CDR2 SVGEGT. The junction had 5 bases not matched to a gene; V was cut back by 2 bases and J by 7 bases. As DNA, the CDR3 is TGTGCCAGCAGTTACACGACAGGGAAAGAGCAGTACTTC. Translating it yields CASSYTTGKEQYF.

The V call is TRBV19, the J call TRBJ1-5; D uncertain. The CDR3 is 15 amino acids. V lost 6 bases and J 3 bases, leaving 15 bases between the germline ends. The germline V gene has CDR1 LNHDA and CDR2 SQIVND (reference sequence). CDR3 in DNA: TGTGCCAGTAGGAGGAGCGGGCAGCACAATCAGCCCCAGCATTTT. As protein: CASRRSGQHNQPQHF.

The V gene is TRBV3-1 (or the pseudogene TRBV3-2), the J gene TRBJ1-4, with TRBD1 matching over 7 bases. CDR1 is LGHDT, CDR2 YNNKEL, per germline (reference sequence). Trimming removed 2 bases from V and 10 bases from J; junction bases left unmatched: 4. The CDR3 consists of 13 residues. The CDR3 spells CASSQPQGTKLFF. CDR3 bases: TGTGCCAGCAGCCAACCACAGGGGACAAAACTGTTTTTT.

The chain has TRBV5-4 and TRBJ2-2; the match to TRBD2 covers 11 bases. The trim removed 4 bases at V and 4 bases at J, leaving 18 bases unmatched. Germline V gene data show CDR1 as SGHNT and CDR2 as YYREEE (reference sequence). This CDR3 has 20 residues. The DNA of the CDR3 is TGTGCCAGCAGCCGCGGAAATAGCGGGGGGGCTTATTATGGCACCGGGGAGCTGTTTTTT. Translation gives CASSRGNSGGAYYGTGELFF.